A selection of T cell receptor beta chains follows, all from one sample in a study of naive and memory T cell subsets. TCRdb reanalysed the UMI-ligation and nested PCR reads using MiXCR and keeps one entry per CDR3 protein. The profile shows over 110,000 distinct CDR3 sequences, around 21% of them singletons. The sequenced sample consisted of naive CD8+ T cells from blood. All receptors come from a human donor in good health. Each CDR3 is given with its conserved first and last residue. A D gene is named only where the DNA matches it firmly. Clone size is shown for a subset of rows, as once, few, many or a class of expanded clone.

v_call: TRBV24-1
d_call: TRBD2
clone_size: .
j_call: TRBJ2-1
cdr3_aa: CATSDLAGGSYNEQFF
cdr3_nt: TGTGCCACCAGTGATCTGGCGGGAGGCTCCTACAATGAGCAGTTCTTC

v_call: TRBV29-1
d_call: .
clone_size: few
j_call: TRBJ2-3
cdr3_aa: CSVEYREIEGTDTQYF
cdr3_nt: TGCAGCGTTGAATACAGGGAAATAGAAGGCACAGATACGCAGTATTTT

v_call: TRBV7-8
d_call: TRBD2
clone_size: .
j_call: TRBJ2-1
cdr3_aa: CASSLIFTSGGLLGNEQFF
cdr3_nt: TGTGCCAGCAGCTTAATCTTTACTAGCGGGGGACTCTTGGGCAATGAGCAGTTCTTC

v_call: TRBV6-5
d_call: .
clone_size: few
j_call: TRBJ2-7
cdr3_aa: CASSYGGEQYF
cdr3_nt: TGTGCCAGCAGTTACGGTGGCGAGCAGTACTTC

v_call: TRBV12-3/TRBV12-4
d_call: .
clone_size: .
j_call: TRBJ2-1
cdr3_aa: CASSLTLAYEQFF
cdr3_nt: TGTGCCAGCAGTTTAACCCTAGCATACGAGCAGTTCTTC

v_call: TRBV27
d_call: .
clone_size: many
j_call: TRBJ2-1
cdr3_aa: CASSWGDSYNEQFF
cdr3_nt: TGTGCCAGCAGTTGGGGCGATTCCTACAATGAGCAGTTCTTC

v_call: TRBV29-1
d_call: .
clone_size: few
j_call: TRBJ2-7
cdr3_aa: CSVERGGEKGVHEQYF
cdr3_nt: TGCAGCGTTGAACGTGGCGGAGAAAAAGGGGTTCACGAGCAGTACTTC

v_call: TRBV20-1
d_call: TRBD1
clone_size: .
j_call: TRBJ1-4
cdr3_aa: CSAETGDWEKLFF
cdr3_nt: TGCAGTGCTGAGACAGGGGATTGGGAAAAACTGTTTTTT

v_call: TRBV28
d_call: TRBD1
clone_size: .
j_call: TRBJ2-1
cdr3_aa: CASNLRPGQGALDEQFF
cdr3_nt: TGTGCCAGCAATCTTCGGCCGGGACAGGGGGCTTTAGATGAGCAGTTCTTC

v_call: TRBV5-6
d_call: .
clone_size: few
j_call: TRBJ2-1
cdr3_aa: CASSRGSDNEQFF
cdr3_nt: TGTGCCAGCAGCCGTGGATCTGACAATGAGCAGTTCTTC

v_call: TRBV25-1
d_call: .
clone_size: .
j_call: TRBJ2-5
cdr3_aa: CASSEWAGGETQYF
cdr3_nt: TGTGCCAGCAGTGAATGGGCAGGCGGTGAGACCCAGTACTTC

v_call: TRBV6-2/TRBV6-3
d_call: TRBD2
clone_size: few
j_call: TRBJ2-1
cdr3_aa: CASSLLSGRHNEQFF
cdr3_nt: TGTGCCAGCAGTCTCCTTAGCGGGAGGCACAATGAGCAGTTCTTC

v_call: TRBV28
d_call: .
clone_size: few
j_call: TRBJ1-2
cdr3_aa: CASSFRVGTNYGYTF
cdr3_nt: TGTGCCAGCAGTTTTCGGGTGGGGACGAACTATGGCTACACCTTC

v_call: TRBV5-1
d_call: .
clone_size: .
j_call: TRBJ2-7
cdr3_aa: CASSLKGLDYEQYF
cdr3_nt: TGCGCCAGCAGCTTGAAGGGACTTGACTACGAGCAGTACTTC

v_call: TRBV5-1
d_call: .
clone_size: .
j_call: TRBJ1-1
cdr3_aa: CASSPAPGGRTEAFF
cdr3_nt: TGCGCCAGCAGCCCAGCCCCGGGGGGACGGACTGAAGCTTTCTTT

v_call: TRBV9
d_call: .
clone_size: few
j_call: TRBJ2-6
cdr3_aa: CASSVGPSENSGANVLTF
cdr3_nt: TGTGCCAGCAGCGTAGGTCCTAGCGAAAACTCTGGGGCCAACGTCCTGACTTTC

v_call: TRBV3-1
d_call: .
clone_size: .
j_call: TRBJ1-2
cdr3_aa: CASSQDLTANYGYTF
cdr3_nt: TGTGCCAGCAGCCAAGATCTTACAGCTAACTATGGCTACACCTTC

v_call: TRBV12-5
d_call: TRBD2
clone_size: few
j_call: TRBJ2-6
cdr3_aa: CASGSPSGRANVLTF
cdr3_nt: TGTGCTAGTGGTTCACCTAGCGGGAGGGCCAACGTCCTGACTTTC

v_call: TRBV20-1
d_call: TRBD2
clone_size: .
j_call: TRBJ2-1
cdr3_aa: CSATGTSGRSEQFF
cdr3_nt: TGCAGTGCAACCGGGACTAGCGGGAGGAGTGAGCAGTTCTTC

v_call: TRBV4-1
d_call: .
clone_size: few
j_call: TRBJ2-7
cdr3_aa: CASSQERDLTYEQYF
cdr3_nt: TGCGCCAGCAGCCAAGAAAGAGACCTCACCTACGAGCAGTACTTC

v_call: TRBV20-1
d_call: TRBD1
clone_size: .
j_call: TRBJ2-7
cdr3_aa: CSAEGQPSYEQYF
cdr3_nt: TGCAGTGCTGAGGGACAGCCCTCCTACGAGCAGTACTTC

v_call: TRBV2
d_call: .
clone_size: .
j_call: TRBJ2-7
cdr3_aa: CASHIDEGEDSYEQYF
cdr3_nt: TGTGCCAGCCATATCGACGAGGGGGAGGACTCCTACGAGCAGTACTTC